This is a list of T cell receptor beta chains from one sample in a study of shared clonotypes between healthy human individuals. Assay: immunoSEQ multiplex PCR; the TCRdb copy retains only in-frame clones and omits some. The repertoire includes some 470,000 clones, over 65% of them detected once, and 10% to 15% sits in the top ten. Sample: PBMCs. These TCRs come from a middle-aged woman in good health. Some clones in this sample may be carry-over from other donors' samples. The CDR3 runs from the conserved cysteine through the conserved F or W. The D gene is left open where the match is weak.

V	D	J	DNA	CDR3
TRBV6-1	NA	TRBJ1-5	TGTGTCAGCAGTGAGAGGACAGTTGCATTTAATCAGCCCCAGCATTTT	CVSSERTVAFNQPQHF
TRBV7-2	NA	TRBJ1-3	TGTGCCAGCAGCCCGGGCCACTCTGGAAACACCATATATTTT	CASSPGHSGNTIYF
TRBV4-1	NA	TRBJ2-3	TGCGCCAGCAGCCAAGATGGAGGGGGACGCACAGATACGCAGTATTTT	CASSQDGGGRTDTQYF
TRBV6-4	TRBD1	TRBJ2-7	TGTGCCAGCAGGGACGACAGGGGACTCCCCTACGAGCAGTACTTC	CASRDDRGLPYEQYF
TRBV11-2	NA	TRBJ2-6	TGTGCCAGCAGCTTACCCGCCGGGGGGGCCAACGTCCTGACTTTC	CASSLPAGGANVLTF
TRBV6-1	NA	TRBJ1-4	TGTGCCAGCACCCAAAGCCGAACTAATGAAAAACTGTTTTTT	CASTQSRTNEKLFF
TRBV5-6	NA	TRBJ2-7	TGTGCCAGCAGTTGGGGGTCCTACGAGCAGTACTTC	CASSWGSYEQYF
TRBV5-6	NA	TRBJ1-2	TGTGCCAGCAGCCCAGACGGGAGGGTAAATGGCTACACCTTC	CASSPDGRVNGYTF
TRBV5-1	NA	TRBJ1-3	TGCGCCAGCAGCTTGGCCGGGAGGGAATCTGGAAACACCATATATTTT	CASSLAGRESGNTIYF
TRBV28	NA	TRBJ2-7	TGTGCCAGCAGTCCCATCGGACAGACCTACGAGCAGTACTTC	CASSPIGQTYEQYF
TRBV11-2	TRBD2	TRBJ2-2	TGTGCCAGCAGCTACCGTGGGGGGGAGAGCACCGGGGAGCTGTTTTTT	CASSYRGGESTGELFF
TRBV29-1	TRBD1	TRBJ2-7	TGCAGCGTTGATACGGGGACAGGGGGCTACGAGCAGTACTTC	CSVDTGTGGYEQYF
TRBV15	TRBD2	TRBJ2-7	TGTGCCACCAGCAGATACGGACTAGCGGACACCTACGAGCAGTACTTC	CATSRYGLADTYEQYF
TRBV5-1	TRBD2	TRBJ2-7	TGCGCCAGCAGCTTGTCCGCGGGAGGAGCCTACGAGCAGTACTTC	CASSLSAGGAYEQYF
TRBV7-2	NA	TRBJ1-2	TGTGCCAGCAGCTACCTCTCGGCCCGTGGCTACACCTTC	CASSYLSARGYTF